The 23 T cell receptor beta chains below come from one sample, sequenced in a study of OX40 agonist ivuxolimab in advanced cancers. The assay was immunoSEQ multiplex PCR, and TCRdb's table has in-frame clones only and misses some. The top ten hold roughly 36% of the sample, which has tens of thousands of clones, roughly 84% seen once. This sample comprised CD4+ or CD8+ T cells sorted from blood, obtained in a trial of the OX40 agonist ivuxolimab. The source is an adult with an advanced solid tumor such as melanoma, head and neck, liver or kidney cancer.

This chain uses TRBV7-9 with TRBJ2-7, with D tentatively TRBD1 or TRBD2 (5 bases each). The CDR3 is 18 amino acids. With 5 bases removed from V and 0 bases from J, the gap between germline ends came to 23 bases. Germline V gene lookup returns CDR1 SEHNR and CDR2 FQNEAQ (reference sequence). The CDR3 DNA reads as TGTGCCAGCAGCCCCCAACAGGTTGGGGGTCCTAGCTCCTACGAGCAGTACTTC. This sequence encodes CASSPQQVGGPSSYEQYF.

The chain joins TRBV28 to TRBJ2-7; D may be TRBD2 (6 bases). The CDR3 covers 13 residues. Germline CDR1 reads MDHEN; CDR2 reads SYDVKM. V lost 2 bases and J lost 3, with 8 bases in between. CDR3 region: CASSLGGNYEQYF. CDR3 sequence (DNA): TGTGCCAGCAGTTTAGGGGGGAACTACGAGCAGTACTTC.

V is TRBV5-4 and J is TRBJ2-5; D remains unclear. The J call is doubtful: the DNA matches TRBJ2-7 better. CDR3 length: 13 amino acids. The germline CDR1 and CDR2 sequences are SGHNT and YYREEE (reference sequence). CDR3 in DNA: TGTGCCAGCAGCTTTACGGGCTCCTACGAGCAGTACTTC. Translating gives CASSFTGSYEQYF.

This chain uses TRBV7-9 with TRBJ2-5, with 8 bases identical to TRBD1. Germline CDR1 is SEHNR and CDR2 is FQNEAQ (reference sequence). The V and J ends lost 5 bases and 3 bases, in that order; junction bases with no gene match: 11. This CDR3 spans 16 amino acids. The CDR3 is CASSPPTGESEETQYF. In nucleotides, the CDR3 is TGTGCCAGCAGCCCACCGACAGGGGAGTCCGAAGAGACCCAGTACTTC.

The gene calls are TRBV27 and TRBJ1-1, with D possibly TRBD1 on 6 matching bases. Deletions cut 3 bases from V and 3 bases from J, with 14 bases between. In germline, CDR1 is MNHEY, CDR2 SMNVEV (reference sequence). The CDR3 is 15 amino acids. In DNA, the CDR3 is TGTGCCAGCAGTTTTATCGGGGCAGGGGACACTGAAGCTTTCTTT. It codes for CASSFIGAGDTEAFF.

The rearrangement joins TRBV28 to TRBJ1-2; 7 bases match TRBD1. This CDR3 region has 16 residues. The germline V gene encodes CDR1 MDHEN and CDR2 SYDVKM. The V segment lost 3 bases and the J segment 1 base; nucleotides outside the gene matches: 8. CDR3 bases: TGTGCCAGCAGTTTCGTTGGGACAGCTCTTAACTATGGCTACACCTTC. It is translated as CASSFVGTALNYGYTF.

This chain connects TRBV19 to TRBJ1-2; TRBD1 aligns across 9 bases. The CDR3 totals 14 residues. V shed 8 bases, J shed 4 bases, and the junction held 8 bases outside the gene matches. Germline assignment: CDR1 LNHDA and CDR2 SQIVND (reference sequence). The DNA of the CDR3 is TGTGCCAGTTATCAACAGGGGGCGGGCTATGGCTACACCTTC. Residues: CASYQQGAGYGYTF.

The CDR3 is CASSESRGAGETQYF. CDR3 in DNA: TGCGCCAGCAGTGAGTCTCGGGGGGCGGGCGAGACCCAGTACTTC. The gene calls are TRBV10-1 and TRBJ2-5, with a possible D match to TRBD2 (7 bases). V gave up 0 bases and J gave up 5 bases, with 13 bases separating them. The germline V gene has CDR1 WNHNN and CDR2 SYGVQD (reference sequence). The CDR3 spans 15 residues.

This clone was seen a single time. CDR3 nucleotide sequence: TGTGCCAGCAGCTTAGGGTTGTCGGAGGGCCCGGGGGACGAGCAGTACTTC. Encoded protein: CASSLGLSEGPGDEQYF. The gene calls are TRBV7-9 and TRBJ2-7, with D perhaps TRBD2 (6 bases). Germline loops: CDR1 SEHNR, CDR2 FQNEAQ (reference sequence). V gave up 1 base and J gave up 5 bases, with 21 bases separating them. The CDR3 totals 17 residues.

This rearrangement joins TRBV11-2 to TRBJ1-1; TRBD1 aligns across 9 bases. Germline V CDR1 and CDR2: SGHAT, FQNNGV. Trimming cost V 4 bases and J 0 bases; bases outside gene matches: 6. There are 16 residues in the CDR3. For the CDR3, the DNA is TGTGCCAGCAGCTCGGGGACAGGGCGTTTGAACACTGAAGCTTTCTTT. It yields the protein CASSSGTGRLNTEAFF.

This chain links TRBV6-5 with TRBJ2-1; the D call may be TRBD1 or TRBD2 (5 bases each). The CDR3 is 14 amino acids. The germline V gene encodes CDR1 MNHEY and CDR2 SVGAGI. Trimming took 8 bases from V and 10 from J, leaving 21 bases between them. The CDR3: CASGRDPRVTEQFF. The CDR3 DNA is TGTGCCAGCGGCCGGGACCCGCGGGTCACCGAGCAGTTCTTC.

The rearrangement links TRBV7-8 to TRBJ1-2, with D hard to call. The CDR3 is 13 amino acids. The V gene lost 5 bases and the J gene lost 4 bases, with 11 bases spanning the gap. Germline V gives CDR1 SGHVS, CDR2 FQNEAQ. The CDR3 DNA reads as TGTGCCAGCAGCCTACCTAGGCTCTATGGCTACACCTTC. Translated: CASSLPRLYGYTF.

This chain joins TRBV4-1 and TRBJ2-7; no clear D. The CDR3 sequence is 13 residues long. V shed 2 bases and J shed 3 bases, with 8 bases lying between them. The germline gives CDR1 MGHRA, CDR2 YSYEKL. Here the CDR3 reads CASSQSGSYEQYF. In nucleotides, the CDR3 is TGCGCCAGCAGCCAATCAGGAAGCTACGAGCAGTACTTC.

The gene calls are TRBV9 and TRBJ2-7; 7 nucleotides agree with TRBD2. V was pared by 0 bases and J by 0 bases, with 6 bases of the junction left unmatched. The CDR3 sequence is 16 residues long. CDR1 is SGDLS, CDR2 YYNGEE, per germline. CDR3 residues: CASSVGTSAFSYEQYF. DNA for the CDR3: TGTGCCAGCAGCGTAGGAACTAGCGCCTTCTCCTACGAGCAGTACTTC.

The V call is TRBV18, the J call TRBJ2-1; D ambiguous. Trimming took 3 bases from V and 8 from J, leaving 14 bases between them. This CDR3 has 14 amino acids. Looked up from germline, CDR1 is KGHSH and CDR2 is LQKENI. CDR3 amino acids: CASSPIIGAHEQFF. For the CDR3, the DNA is TGTGCCAGCTCACCGATAATAGGAGCCCATGAGCAGTTCTTC.

The chain combines TRBV28 with TRBJ2-7; possibly TRBD1 or TRBD2 for D (5 bases each). This CDR3 has 15 residues. V was pared by 3 bases and J by 3 bases, with 15 bases between. In germline, CDR1 is MDHEN, CDR2 SYDVKM. The CDR3 DNA is TGTGCCAGCAGTTTCCCGCGAGGGGAAGTCTACGAGCAGTACTTC. It specifies CASSFPRGEVYEQYF.

This chain connects TRBV30 to TRBJ2-3; 9 positions agree with TRBD2. The CDR3 runs to 16 residues. The germline gives CDR1 GTSNPN, CDR2 SVGIG (reference sequence). V trimming: 3 bases; J trimming: 3 bases; junction bases outside the gene matches: 10. CDR3 sequence (DNA): TGTGCCTGGAGCTATCTGTCTAGCGGGATTACAGATACGCAGTATTTT. This sequence encodes CAWSYLSSGITDTQYF.

As regards this clone: The same CDR3 is also encoded by other DNA sequences in this sample. DNA for the CDR3: TGTGCCAGCAGTTTGACAGGGAGCACAGATACGCAGTATTTT. It is translated as CASSLTGSTDTQYF. The V gene is TRBV28, the J gene TRBJ2-3, with 7 bases that match TRBD1. Germline V lookup: CDR1 MDHEN, CDR2 SYDVKM. V gave up 3 bases and J gave up 0 bases; unmatched junction bases: 0. There are 14 residues in the CDR3.

The V gene is TRBV11-2, the J gene TRBJ2-7; possible D gene TRBD1, 6 bases. This CDR3 contains 15 residues. The germline V gene has CDR1 SGHAT and CDR2 FQNNGV. Trimming stripped 0 bases from V and 0 bases from J, with 9 bases between. This chain's CDR3 is CASSLDQGHSYEQYF. CDR3 coding DNA: TGTGCCAGCAGCTTAGATCAGGGGCACTCCTACGAGCAGTACTTC.

The V gene is TRBV19, the J gene TRBJ2-1; 9 nucleotides match TRBD2. CDR1 is LNHDA, CDR2 SQIVND, per germline (reference sequence). The CDR3 spans 15 residues. Losses at the gene ends were 3 bases for V and 9 bases for J; bases not matched to a gene: 9. The CDR3 DNA reads as TGTGCCAGTAGTATGGGGTTAGGCGGGAGGGGTGAGCAGTTCTTC. Amino acids: CASSMGLGGRGEQFF.

This clone was observed once. The chain combines TRBV5-1 with TRBJ2-7; 8 bases line up with TRBD1. V dropped 3 bases and J dropped 2; count of bases not matched to a gene: 4. The CDR3 has 14 amino acids. CDR1 SGHRS and CDR2 YFSETQ come from the germline V gene. Here the CDR3 reads CASSWGTGAYEQYF. In nucleotides, the CDR3 is TGCGCCAGCAGCTGGGGGACAGGCGCCTACGAGCAGTACTTC.

This clone was seen only a few times. The chain carries TRBV7-9 and TRBJ2-1; no clear D. The V gene's germline CDR1 is SEHNR and CDR2 FQNEAQ (reference sequence). V was cut by 9 bases and J by 10 bases, with 16 bases left in between. The CDR3 consists of 12 residues. DNA for the CDR3: TGTGCCAGTTCTGGCGAGGTTCAGGAGCAGTTCTTC. Protein: CASSGEVQEQFF.

The chain recombines TRBV7-8 with TRBJ2-4; D assignment may be TRBD1 or TRBD2 (5 bases each). The V end lost 1 base, the J end lost 9 bases, and 13 bases lay between the germline ends. Per the germline V gene, CDR1 is SGHVS and CDR2 is FQNEAQ. The CDR3 has 14 amino acids. The CDR3 is CASSLGQGRGIQYF. The CDR3, as DNA: TGTGCCAGCAGCTTAGGGCAGGGCCGGGGCATTCAGTACTTC.